Below are 19 T cell receptor beta chains sequenced from a single sample in a study of immune cell composition in non-small cell lung cancer. Data came from immunoSEQ multiplex PCR; TCRdb stores just in-frame clones and leaves some out. Of more than 8,500 clones in the sample, 67% are singletons; the top ten hold about a quarter. Normal lung was taken at the farthest possible site, at least 3 cm from tumour. The sample taken for sequencing was non-adjacent lung tissue. The source is a human donor with non-small cell lung cancer.

This sequence joins TRBV15 and TRBJ2-3, with TRBD2 identical over 10 bases. The CDR3 has 18 residues. Germline V gives CDR1 LNHNV, CDR2 YYDKDF (reference sequence). The V gene end was trimmed by 1 base and the J gene end by 0 bases; junction bases not matched to a gene: 7. The CDR3 DNA reads as TGTGCCACCAGCAGAGCTCGGGGGACTAGCGCTAGCACAGATACGCAGTATTTT. This encodes CATSRARGTSASTDTQYF.

The chain combines TRBV7-6 with TRBJ2-7, with TRBD1 as a possible D gene (5 bases). Germline CDR1 SGHVS, CDR2 FNYEAQ. V lost 1 base to trimming and J lost 1 base, with 11 bases between them. This CDR3 has 15 amino acids. CDR3 in DNA: TGTGCCAGCAGCTTAGAGTCAGGGCCTTCCTACGAGCAGTACTTC. It codes for CASSLESGPSYEQYF.

This rearrangement joins TRBV6-1 to TRBJ1-4, with 7 nucleotides matching TRBD1. The CDR3 length is 13 residues. V dropped 2 bases and J dropped 8; count of bases not matched to a gene: 2. CDR1 is MNHNS, CDR2 SASEGT, per germline. CDR3 nucleotides: TGTGCCAGCAGTGAATTAGGGGGCGAAAAACTGTTTTTT. Residues: CASSELGGEKLFF.

This clone has a handful of counts. The V call is TRBV6-5, the J call TRBJ2-5, with 9 bases matching TRBD1. The V segment lost 6 bases and the J segment 4 bases; nucleotides outside the gene matches: 6. CDR3 length equals 14 residues. CDR1 is MNHEY, CDR2 SVGAGI, per germline. CDR3 protein: CASRIGTGRETQYF. CDR3 nucleotides: TGTGCCAGCAGAATAGGGACAGGGAGAGAGACCCAGTACTTC.

The chain combines TRBV6-5 with TRBJ2-4, with TRBD1 as a possible D gene (6 bases). Trimming pared 2 bases from V and 2 bases from J, leaving 13 bases between. The CDR3 is made up of 16 amino acids. The germline V gene encodes CDR1 MNHEY and CDR2 SVGAGI. DNA of the CDR3: TGTGCCAGCAGTTACGACCCAAGGGGGTCCAAAAACATTCAGTACTTC. It specifies CASSYDPRGSKNIQYF.

The chain employs TRBV2 and TRBJ2-7, with D uncertain. The CDR3 totals 12 residues. V lost 3 bases to trimming and J lost 3 bases, with 6 bases between them. Germline CDR1 reads SNHLY; CDR2 reads FYNNEI. CDR3 sequence: CASSDRGYEQYF. The CDR3 nucleotides read TGTGCCAGCAGTGATAGAGGCTACGAGCAGTACTTC.

This clone was observed once. V usage is TRBV6-5 and J usage is TRBJ2-7; possible D gene TRBD2, 5 bases. This CDR3 has 15 residues. The germline CDR1 and CDR2 sequences are MNHEY and SVGAGI. The V end was cut by 5 bases, the J end by 4 bases, with 18 bases between. The CDR3 is CASSTKDGVGYEQYF. CDR3 in DNA: TGTGCCAGCAGTACCAAGGACGGGGTGGGATACGAGCAGTACTTC.

The chain carries TRBV7-6 and TRBJ1-1; possible D gene TRBD1, 6 bases. The CDR3 loop spans 17 amino acids. Germline-derived CDR1 and CDR2 are SGHVS and FNYEAQ. V was cut by 2 bases and J by 1 base, with 17 bases left in between. The CDR3 DNA reads TGTGCCAGCAGCTTAAGTCCATCCGGGACAACGAACACTGAAGCTTTCTTT. It yields the protein CASSLSPSGTTNTEAFF.

This chain links TRBV18 with TRBJ2-2; the D gene is possibly TRBD1 (6 bases). The CDR3 runs to 16 residues. V lost 4 bases to trimming and J lost 0 bases, with 12 bases between them. Per germline, CDR1 KGHSH and CDR2 LQKENI. The CDR3 protein is CASSLPRGSNTGELFF. The DNA of the CDR3 is TGTGCCAGCTCACTCCCCAGGGGATCGAACACCGGGGAGCTGTTTTTT.

This chain connects TRBV4-1 to TRBJ2-7, with 16 bases that match TRBD2. The CDR3 extends over 15 amino acids. Germline assignment: CDR1 MGHRA and CDR2 YSYEKL. The trim removed 3 bases at V and 7 bases at J, leaving 3 bases unmatched. Here the CDR3 reads CASSQGLAGGEEQYF. The CDR3, as DNA: TGCGCCAGCAGCCAGGGACTAGCGGGGGGGGAGGAGCAGTACTTC.

This rearrangement joins TRBV11-2 to TRBJ2-1, with TRBD1 identical over 7 bases. This CDR3 has 14 amino acids. Trimming took 5 bases from V and 3 from J; bases not matched to a gene: 4. Germline CDR1 and CDR2: SGHAT and FQNNGV. This CDR3 is CASSPDRVYNEQFF. In nucleotides, the CDR3 is TGTGCCAGCAGCCCCGACAGGGTCTACAATGAGCAGTTCTTC.

The chain carries TRBV10-2 and TRBJ2-7; 8 bases map to TRBD1. The CDR3 spans 15 residues. The junction had 7 bases not matched to a gene; V was cut back by 6 bases and J by 0 bases. In germline, CDR1 is WSHSY, CDR2 SAAADI. The CDR3 is CASSEGQADSYEQYF. CDR3 in DNA: TGCGCCAGCAGCGAGGGACAGGCCGACTCCTACGAGCAGTACTTC.

V gene TRBV11-3 combines with J gene TRBJ2-7, with 9 bases lining up with TRBD1. The V segment lost 5 bases and the J segment 3 bases; nucleotides outside the gene matches: 14. CDR1 SGHNT and CDR2 YENEEA come from the germline V gene. This CDR3 spans 17 amino acids. In DNA, the CDR3 is TGTGCCAGCAGCCTGCCCGGCCTTGAGGGACAGGGCTACGAGCAGTACTTC. Protein sequence: CASSLPGLEGQGYEQYF.

This clone has just a few counts. The CDR3 is CASSTGGRTEAFF. The CDR3 region has the DNA TGCGCCAGCAGCACAGGGGGCCGCACTGAAGCTTTCTTT. V and J are TRBV10-1 and TRBJ1-1; 9 nucleotides agree with TRBD1. Germline V CDR1 and CDR2: WNHNN, SYGVQD (reference sequence). This CDR3 has 13 residues. The trim removed 6 bases at V and 4 bases at J, leaving 3 bases unmatched.

The V and J genes are TRBV5-1 and TRBJ2-3; 9 positions match TRBD2. Germline V gene data show CDR1 as SGHRS and CDR2 as YFSETQ. The junction had 11 bases not matched to a gene; V was cut back by 4 bases and J by 2 bases. This CDR3 contains 17 residues. The CDR3 region is CASSPRKAGGSTDTQYF. For the CDR3, the DNA is TGCGCCAGCAGCCCCCGAAAAGCGGGGGGATCCACAGATACGCAGTATTTT.

The table lists this clone with a few counts. The V gene is TRBV7-9, the J gene TRBJ1-2; 10 bases are shared with TRBD1. The germline gives CDR1 SEHNR, CDR2 FQNEAQ (reference sequence). V lost 5 bases, J lost 2 bases, and 5 bases stayed unmatched. The CDR3 runs to 15 residues. For the CDR3, the DNA is TGTGCCAGCAGCACCGGGACAGGGGCCAACTATGGCTACACCTTC. Its translation: CASSTGTGANYGYTF.

The rearrangement links TRBV5-1 to TRBJ2-7; TRBD1 might be the D (6 bases). V gave up 2 bases and J gave up 5 bases, with 14 bases separating them. Germline V lookup: CDR1 SGHRS, CDR2 YFSETQ. This CDR3 is built from 14 residues. The CDR3 reads CASSFVQGINEQYF. CDR3 nucleotide sequence: TGCGCCAGCAGCTTTGTACAGGGAATCAACGAGCAGTACTTC.

This clone was seen more than once but under ten times. The chain couples TRBV7-2 to TRBJ2-1; 11 bases match TRBD2. Germline V gene sequence: CDR1 SGHTA, CDR2 FQGNSA. Trimming removed 4 bases from V and 6 bases from J; junction bases left unmatched: 11. The CDR3 is 17 residues long. CDR3 nucleotide sequence: TGTGCCAGCAGCTACCCCTTAGGTAGCGGGGGGGTCAATGAGCAGTTCTTC. The encoded protein is CASSYPLGSGGVNEQFF.

This clone has just a few counts. CDR3 sequence (DNA): TGTGCCAGCAGCGCAGATCACAATGAGCAGTTCTTC. Translating gives CASSADHNEQFF. The chain carries TRBV2 and TRBJ2-1; the D is unclear. CDR3 length equals 12 residues. The V and J ends lost 6 bases and 5 bases respectively, with 8 bases between them. The germline V gene has CDR1 SNHLY and CDR2 FYNNEI.